Only one count was recorded for the clone carrying this T cell receptor beta chain. This beta chain is a stray read from a library made for alpha chains; its abundance is not meaningful. TCRdb recomputed calls from the RT-PCR reads with MiXCR, one row per CDR3 protein. The sample lists roughly 6,000 distinct CDR3 sequences; roughly nine tenths were seen once. The sequence derives from a female donor in good health, serving as a healthy control. Sequenced material: memory CD4+ T cells from blood.

CDR3 DNA sequence: TGTGCCAGCAGGACCACACAACAGGGGGCGCGGGGCTACACCTTC. Amino acid sequence: CASRTTQQGARGYTF. This sequence joins TRBV28 and TRBJ1-2; 9 bases agree with TRBD1. V lost 6 bases to trimming and J lost 8 bases; unmatched junction nucleotides: 13. The CDR3 is 15 amino acids. Germline loops: CDR1 MDHEN, CDR2 SYDVKM.